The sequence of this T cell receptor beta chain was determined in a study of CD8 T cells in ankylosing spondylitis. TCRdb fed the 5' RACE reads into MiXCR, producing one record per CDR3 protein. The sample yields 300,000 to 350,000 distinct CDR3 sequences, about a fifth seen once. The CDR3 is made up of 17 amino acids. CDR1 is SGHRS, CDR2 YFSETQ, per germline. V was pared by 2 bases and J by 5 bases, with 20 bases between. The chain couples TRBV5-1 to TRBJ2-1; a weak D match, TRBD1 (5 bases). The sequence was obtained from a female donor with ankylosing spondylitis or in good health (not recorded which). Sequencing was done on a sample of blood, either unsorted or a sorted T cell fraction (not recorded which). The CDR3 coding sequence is TGCGCCAGCAGCTTCCCGTCCAAGACAGTAGGTAACAATGAGCAGTTCTTC. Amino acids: CASSFPSKTVGNNEQFF.